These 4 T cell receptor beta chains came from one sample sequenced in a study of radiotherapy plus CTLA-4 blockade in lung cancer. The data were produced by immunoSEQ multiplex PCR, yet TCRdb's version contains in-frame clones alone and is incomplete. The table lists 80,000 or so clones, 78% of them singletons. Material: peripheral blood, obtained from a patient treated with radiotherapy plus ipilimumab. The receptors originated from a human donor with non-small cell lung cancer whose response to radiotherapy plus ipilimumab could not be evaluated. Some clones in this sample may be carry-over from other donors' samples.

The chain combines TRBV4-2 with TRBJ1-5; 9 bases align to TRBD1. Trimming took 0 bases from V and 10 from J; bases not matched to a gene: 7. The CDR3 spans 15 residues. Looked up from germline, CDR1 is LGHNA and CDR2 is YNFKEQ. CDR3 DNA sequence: TGTGCCAGCAGCCAAGATCAAGGGACAGGGAATCCCCAGCATTTT. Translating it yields CASSQDQGTGNPQHF.

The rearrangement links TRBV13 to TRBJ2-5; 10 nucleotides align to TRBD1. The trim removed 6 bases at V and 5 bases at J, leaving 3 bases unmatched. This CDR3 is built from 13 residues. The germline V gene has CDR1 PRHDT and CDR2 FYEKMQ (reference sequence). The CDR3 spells CASRKGQGETQYF. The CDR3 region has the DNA TGTGCCAGCAGAAAGGGACAGGGGGAGACCCAGTACTTC.

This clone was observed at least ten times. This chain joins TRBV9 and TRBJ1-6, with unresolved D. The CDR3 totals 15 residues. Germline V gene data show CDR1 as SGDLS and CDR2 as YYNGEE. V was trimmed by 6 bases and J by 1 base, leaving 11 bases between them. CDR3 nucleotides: TGTGCCAGCAACCCTGACATATCCTATAATTCACCCCTCCACTTT. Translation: CASNPDISYNSPLHF.

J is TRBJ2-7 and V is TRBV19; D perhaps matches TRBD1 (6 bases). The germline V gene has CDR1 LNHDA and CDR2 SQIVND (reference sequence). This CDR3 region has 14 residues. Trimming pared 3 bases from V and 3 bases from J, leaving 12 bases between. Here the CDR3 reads CASSMKQGSYEQYF. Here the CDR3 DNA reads TGTGCCAGTAGTATGAAACAGGGAAGCTACGAGCAGTACTTC.